This T cell receptor (beta chain) was identified in a study of control samples from healthy donors and cancer patients. This CDR3 contains 14 residues. The V end lost 4 bases, the J end lost 7 bases, and 11 bases lay between the germline ends. Germline lookup yields CDR1 KGHSH and CDR2 LQKENI. Produced via immunoSEQ multiplex PCR; TCRdb's table is partial and in-frame only. Here the sample spans 80,000 or so clones, 91% being singletons. The chain has TRBV18 and TRBJ1-6; D unresolved. This clonotype was sampled from a man aged 50 to 60 in good health. The sequenced material came from blood. The CDR3 nucleotides read TGTGCCAGCTCACGAAAGGAGACCAATTCACCCCTCCACTTT. Its protein product is CASSRKETNSPLHF.